The present entry profiles one TCR beta chain with its context. Profiled with immunoSEQ multiplex PCR; TCRdb holds only in-frame clones, not every one. The repertoire consists of around 75,000 clones, with more than 85% occurring once and the leading ten covering about 0.3%. This CDR3 is 16 amino acids long. The V end was cut by 2 bases, the J end by 2 bases, with 12 bases between. Germline V lookup: CDR1 LGHNA, CDR2 YSLEER. This entry belongs to a study of T cell changes during pregnancy in multiple sclerosis. The sample in question was CD4+ T cells from peripheral blood mononuclear cells, obtained in the third trimester of pregnancy. This TCR came from a female donor in good health, enrolled as a control in a pregnancy study. The chain recombines TRBV4-3 with TRBJ2-2; TRBD1 might be the D (6 bases). The CDR3 DNA reads as TGCGCCAGCAGCCAACGGACAGCTTCCAACACCGGGGAGCTGTTTTTT. Protein sequence: CASSQRTASNTGELFF.